This T cell receptor beta chain was sequenced during a study of blood T cell repertoires in COVID-19. For the study at large: Researchers got acute and convalescent COVID-19 samples from the United States, Italy and Spain. PBMCs, B-cell-depleted T cells, or T cells provided the cDNA or gDNA that made up the material.

Original methodology: Reference gene primer amplification gave nucleated cell count estimates. TCRdb's copy holds only in-frame clones and misses some; the assay was immunoSEQ multiplex PCR. Clone size and the V and J calls come from that table; the DNA yielded D and trimming. The repertoire holds approximately 44,000 clones, with 80% to 90% as singletons. Trimming at V came to 4 bases and at J to 8 bases, leaving 6 bases not matched to a gene. In germline, CDR1 is SGHRS, CDR2 YFSETQ. The CDR3 runs 15 residues. This rearrangement joins TRBV5-1 to TRBJ2-2; 12 nucleotides align to TRBD2. This clonotype originated in a man aged 60-69 years with active COVID-19. Sequencing input: peripheral blood. CDR3 region: CASSRTSGTFGELFF. The DNA of the CDR3 is TGCGCCAGCAGCAGGACTAGCGGGACTTTTGGGGAGCTGTTTTTT.